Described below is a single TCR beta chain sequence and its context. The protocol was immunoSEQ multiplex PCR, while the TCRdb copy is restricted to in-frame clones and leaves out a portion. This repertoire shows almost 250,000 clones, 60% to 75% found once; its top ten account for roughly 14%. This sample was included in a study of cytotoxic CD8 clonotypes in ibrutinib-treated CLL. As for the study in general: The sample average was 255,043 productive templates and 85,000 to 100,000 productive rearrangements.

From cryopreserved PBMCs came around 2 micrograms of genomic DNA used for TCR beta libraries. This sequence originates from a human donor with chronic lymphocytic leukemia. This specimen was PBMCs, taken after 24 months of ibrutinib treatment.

CDR3 loop: CASSPDRYRGSNQPQHF. The CDR3 DNA follows: TGCGCCAGCAGCCCAGACCGCTACCGGGGGAGCAATCAGCCCCAGCATTTT. The chain combines TRBV5-1 with TRBJ1-5, with D perhaps matching TRBD1 (5 bases). Germline CDR1 is SGHRS and CDR2 is YFSETQ. The CDR3 is 17 residues long. The V and J ends lost 4 bases and 1 base respectively, with 18 bases between them.